Presented here are 20 T cell receptor beta chains from one specimen sequenced in a study of long-term antiretroviral therapy in people with HIV. The immunoSEQ assay was v3.0, run at survey level. Libraries were prepared by immunoSEQ multiplex PCR; TCRdb keeps only in-frame clonotypes and omits some of them. The sample lists tens of thousands of clones, 65% to 75% occurring once. The specimen was unsorted PBMCs, collected 3 years after starting antiretroviral therapy. These receptors came from a middle-aged man with HIV.

This clone appeared a few times. The J gene is TRBJ1-5, the V gene TRBV6-1, with 7 nucleotides matching TRBD1. Germline values: CDR1 MNHNS, CDR2 SASEGT. Trimming took 5 bases from V and 5 from J; bases not matched to a gene: 3. This CDR3 region has 13 residues. DNA of the CDR3: TGTGCCAGCAGTCCTACAGGGGATCAGCCCCAGCATTTT. This gives the protein CASSPTGDQPQHF.

The rearrangement joins TRBV18 to TRBJ2-2, with 7 bases aligning to TRBD1. V trimming: 3 bases; J trimming: 3 bases; junction bases outside the gene matches: 4. This CDR3 spans 15 amino acids. Germline CDR1 KGHSH, CDR2 LQKENI. The CDR3 bases are TGTGCCAGCTCACCTTCGACAGGGTACACCGGGGAGCTGTTTTTT. It codes for CASSPSTGYTGELFF.

The J gene is TRBJ1-1, the V gene TRBV7-9; D is perhaps TRBD1 (6 bases). V lost 1 base and J 1 base, leaving 7 bases between the germline ends. This CDR3 has 14 residues. Germline V gene sequence: CDR1 SEHNR, CDR2 FQNEAQ (reference sequence). CDR3 nucleotide sequence: TGTGCCAGCAGCTTAGAGGGACAGAACACTGAAGCTTTCTTT. Translating it yields CASSLEGQNTEAFF.

The genes are TRBV7-9 and TRBJ2-7; perhaps TRBD1 as D (6 bases). The CDR3 is 12 residues long. Trimming removed 4 bases at V and 5 bases at J, with 9 bases between. CDR1 is SEHNR and CDR2 is FQNEAQ in the germline V gene (reference sequence). The CDR3 DNA reads as TGTGCCAGCAGCTCACAGGGTAACGAGCAGTACTTC. Translated, it gives CASSSQGNEQYF.

V and J are TRBV11-2 and TRBJ2-2, with 7 bases matching TRBD2. The V gene end was trimmed by 1 base and the J gene end by 3 bases; junction bases not matched to a gene: 5. Germline V CDR1 and CDR2: SGHAT, FQNNGV. The CDR3 totals 16 residues. CDR3: CASSLAGTIYTGELFF. In nucleotides, the CDR3 is TGTGCCAGCAGCTTAGCCGGGACTATCTACACCGGGGAGCTGTTTTTT.

This clone was observed a few times. The chain combines TRBV5-6 with TRBJ2-1; 12 nucleotides agree with TRBD2. Trimming removed 4 bases from V and 4 bases from J; junction bases left unmatched: 9. In germline, CDR1 is SGHDT, CDR2 YYEEEE. The CDR3 totals 17 residues. The CDR3, as DNA: TGTGCCAGCAGCCCCCCTAGCGGGAGGGCCTTGTACAATGAGCAGTTCTTC. Protein product: CASSPPSGRALYNEQFF.

In its sample, this clone was seen a few times. The chain has TRBV9 and TRBJ1-1; the D is unclear. The V gene lost 2 bases and the J gene lost 5 bases, with 16 bases spanning the gap. The germline V gene has CDR1 SGDLS and CDR2 YYNGEE. The CDR3 consists of 15 residues. CDR3 residues: CASSVEAPEWTEAFF. CDR3 coding DNA: TGTGCCAGCAGCGTTGAGGCCCCCGAGTGGACTGAAGCTTTCTTT.

The chain links TRBV18 to TRBJ1-1; possible D gene TRBD1, 5 bases. The CDR3 runs to 14 residues. V dropped 3 bases and J dropped 4 bases, with 12 bases sitting between them. Germline V gene lookup returns CDR1 KGHSH and CDR2 LQKENI. CDR3 in amino acids: CASSPRARFTEAFF. The DNA of the CDR3 is TGTGCCAGCTCACCCAGGGCAAGGTTCACTGAAGCTTTCTTT.

The genes are TRBV28 and TRBJ2-5; either TRBD1 or TRBD2 may supply D (6 bases each). This CDR3 is built from 17 residues. Trimming stripped 5 bases from V and 1 base from J, with 20 bases between. From germline, CDR1 is MDHEN and CDR2 SYDVKM. The CDR3 protein is CASSLTTGRRAQETQYF. CDR3 coding DNA: TGTGCCAGCAGTCTCACGACAGGAAGGAGGGCCCAAGAGACCCAGTACTTC.

This rearrangement joins TRBV11-2 to TRBJ2-7; D possibly matches TRBD1 or TRBD2 (5 bases each). The germline gives CDR1 SGHAT, CDR2 FQNNGV. Trimming stripped 3 bases from V and 2 bases from J, with 8 bases between. This CDR3 contains 13 residues. CDR3 in DNA: TGTGCCAGCAGCTTGGGACCGACCTACGAGCAGTACTTC. This gives the protein CASSLGPTYEQYF.

The rearrangement uses TRBV5-1 and TRBJ1-3; weak D call: TRBD1 (5 bases). Germline CDR1 SGHRS, CDR2 YFSETQ. V lost 4 bases to trimming and J lost 0 bases, with 17 bases between them. The CDR3 sequence is 17 residues long. The CDR3 sequence is CASSPGTARVSGNTIYF. As DNA, the CDR3 is TGCGCCAGCAGCCCCGGGACGGCACGGGTCTCTGGAAACACCATATATTTT.

The V and J genes are TRBV5-5 and TRBJ1-1; D not certain. The V gene lost 3 bases and the J gene lost 2 bases, with 11 bases spanning the gap. The CDR3 is 14 amino acids. The V gene's germline CDR1 is SGHKS and CDR2 YYEKEE (reference sequence). As DNA, the CDR3 is TGTGCCAGCAGCTCCTTTACCGCTAACACTGAAGCTTTCTTT. Translation: CASSSFTANTEAFF.

This chain uses TRBV19 with TRBJ2-5, with D possibly being TRBD1 (5 bases). Trimming cost V 1 base and J 2 bases, with 14 bases left between them. In germline, CDR1 is LNHDA, CDR2 SQIVND (reference sequence). The CDR3 is 16 residues long. The CDR3 loop reads CASSIVGAGRQETQYF. The CDR3 nucleotides are TGTGCCAGTAGTATAGTTGGGGCAGGCCGACAAGAGACCCAGTACTTC.

A single count supports this clone. CDR3 nucleotide sequence: TGTGCCAGCAGACCTGGACAGGGGTTCACCGGGGAGCTGTTTTTT. The encoded protein is CASRPGQGFTGELFF. The V gene is TRBV7-2, the J gene TRBJ2-2; 9 bases are a match to TRBD1. Germline values: CDR1 SGHTA, CDR2 FQGNSA. V gave up 6 bases and J gave up 4 bases; unmatched junction bases: 6. The CDR3 has 15 residues.

This clone was detected a few times. The V gene is TRBV6-1, the J gene TRBJ2-3, with TRBD2 matching over 14 bases. The CDR3 is made up of 15 amino acids. The trim removed 4 bases at V and 4 bases at J, leaving 1 base unmatched. Germline V gene lookup returns CDR1 MNHNS and CDR2 SASEGT. The DNA of the CDR3 is TGTGCCAGCAGTGGACTAGCGGGGGGGCCAGATACGCAGTATTTT. Its translation: CASSGLAGGPDTQYF.

The chain carries TRBV9 and TRBJ2-2, with D possibly being TRBD1 (5 bases). The CDR3 covers 15 residues. V lost 0 bases and J lost 2, with 8 bases in between. Germline V CDR1 and CDR2: SGDLS, YYNGEE. Here the CDR3 reads CASSVGQGNTGELFF. CDR3 bases: TGTGCCAGCAGCGTAGGGCAGGGTAACACCGGGGAGCTGTTTTTT. Complete variable domain (other parts from reference TRBV9 and TRBJ2-2): DSGVTQTPKHLITATGQRVTLRCSPRSGDLSVYWYQQSLDQGLQFLIQYYNGEERAKGNILERFSAQQFPDLHSELNLSSLELGDSALYFCASSVGQGNTGELFFGEGSRLTVL.

This clone appeared a few times. The chain joins TRBV19 to TRBJ2-1; the D gene is possibly TRBD2 (6 bases). The CDR3 spans 16 residues. V gave up 4 bases and J gave up 8 bases, with 21 bases separating them. Germline-derived CDR1 and CDR2 are LNHDA and SQIVND (reference sequence). The CDR3 nucleotides read TGTGCCAGTAGTACGCCGGGACTCTCCTGGGTCGATGAGCAGTTCTTC. Protein sequence: CASSTPGLSWVDEQFF.

V is TRBV5-1 and J is TRBJ2-7; no clear D gene. The V end was cut by 0 bases, the J end by 5 bases, with 9 bases between. Germline CDR1 SGHRS, CDR2 YFSETQ. This CDR3 is built from 13 residues. In DNA, the CDR3 is TGCGCCAGCAGCTTGGGGGGTAGGAACGAGCAGTACTTC. The encoded protein is CASSLGGRNEQYF.

This chain uses TRBV11-2 with TRBJ2-7, with D perhaps given as TRBD1 or TRBD2 (5 bases each). CDR1 is SGHAT, CDR2 FQNNGV, per germline. Trimming cost V 6 bases and J 4 bases, with 10 bases left between them. The CDR3 contains 12 residues. This CDR3 is CASRRDGYEQYF. The DNA of the CDR3 is TGTGCCAGCAGGAGGGACGGGTACGAGCAGTACTTC.

The table lists this clone with a count of one. The V and J genes are TRBV28 and TRBJ1-1; TRBD1 matches 7 bases. The V gene's germline CDR1 is MDHEN and CDR2 SYDVKM. Germline trimming cut 2 bases from V and 1 base from J; bases unmatched to any gene: 4. The CDR3 runs 15 residues. Written as DNA, the CDR3 is TGTGCCAGCAGTTTAGCAGGGGGACCGAACACTGAAGCTTTCTTT. This codes for CASSLAGGPNTEAFF. Together with reference TRBV28 and TRBJ1-1, the CDR3 gives the full variable domain: DVKVTQSSRYLVKRTGEKVFLECVQDMDHENMFWYRQDPGLGLRLIYFSYDVKMKEKGDIPEGYSVSREKKERFSLILESASTNQTSMYLCASSLAGGPNTEAFFGQGTRLTVV.